Below, 32 T cell receptor beta chains from the same sample are listed, as sequenced in a study of blood T cell repertoires in COVID-19. The method was immunoSEQ multiplex PCR; TCRdb's version includes in-frame clones alone and lacks a portion of them. This sample has approximately 190,000 clones, with 88% found just once. Specimen: peripheral blood. The source is a man in his sixties or seventies with active or convalescent COVID-19.

The CDR3 protein is CAISVGQGANTGELFF. CDR3 nucleotides: TGTGCCATCAGTGTGGGACAGGGGGCTAACACCGGGGAGCTGTTTTTT. The genes are TRBV10-3 and TRBJ2-2, with 12 bases matching TRBD1. CDR1 is ENHRY, CDR2 SYGVKD, per germline. CDR3 length: 16 amino acids. The V and J ends lost 4 bases and 2 bases, in that order; junction bases with no gene match: 2.

The V gene is TRBV19, the J gene TRBJ2-5; 7 bases agree with TRBD1. The ends lost 4 bases at V and 5 bases at J; junction bases unmatched: 10. Germline CDR1 reads LNHDA; CDR2 reads SQIVND (reference sequence). The CDR3 is 15 amino acids. CDR3 residues: CASSNDRVIGETQYF. CDR3 DNA sequence: TGTGCCAGTAGTAATGACAGGGTGATTGGGGAGACCCAGTACTTC. The full variable domain, completed using reference TRBV19 and TRBJ2-5, is DGGITQSPKYLFRKEGQNVTLSCEQNLNHDAMYWYRQDPGQGLRLIYYSQIVNDFQKGDIAEGYSVSREKKESFPLTVTSAQKNPTAFYLCASSNDRVIGETQYFGPGTRLLVL.

This chain uses TRBV10-1 with TRBJ2-1, with TRBD1 matching 10 bases. The CDR3 has 14 residues. The ends lost 6 bases at V and 9 bases at J; junction bases unmatched: 8. Germline values: CDR1 WNHNN, CDR2 SYGVQD (reference sequence). CDR3 in DNA: TGCGCCAGCAGCAGACAGGGGGCGACCTTTGAGCAGTTCTTC. It yields the protein CASSRQGATFEQFF.

The V call is TRBV28, the J call TRBJ1-2; a weak D match, TRBD1 (6 bases). Germline values: CDR1 MDHEN, CDR2 SYDVKM. Trimming cost V 5 bases and J 2 bases, with 12 bases left between them. CDR3 length: 14 amino acids. This CDR3 is CASSAGTLNYGYTF. The CDR3 DNA reads as TGTGCCAGCAGTGCTGGGACATTAAACTATGGCTACACCTTC.

The chain couples TRBV19 to TRBJ2-2; perhaps TRBD2 as D (5 bases). The CDR3 has 15 residues. The V end lost 5 bases, the J end lost 4 bases, and 14 bases lay between the germline ends. Germline V CDR1 and CDR2: LNHDA, SQIVND (reference sequence). As DNA, the CDR3 is TGTGCCAGTAGTCTAGCCGCACAGATCACCGGGGAGCTGTTTTTT. Translating it yields CASSLAAQITGELFF.

J is TRBJ1-4 and V is TRBV7-9; no firm D call. Trimming took off 4 bases at V and 0 bases at J, with 9 bases between the two ends. Germline V gene lookup returns CDR1 SEHNR and CDR2 FQNEAQ (reference sequence). The CDR3 has 15 residues. The CDR3 DNA is TGTGCCAGCAGCTCTCAGGCAGCAACTAATGAAAAACTGTTTTTT. Residues: CASSSQAATNEKLFF. Full variable domain (outside the CDR3, taken from reference TRBV7-9 and TRBJ1-4): DTGVSQNPRHKITKRGQNVTFRCDPISEHNRLYWYRQTLGQGPEFLTYFQNEAQLEKSRLLSDRFSAERPKGSFSTLEIQRTEQGDSAMYLCASSSQAATNEKLFFGSGTQLSVL.

The sample holds a few counts of this clone. The gene calls are TRBV19 and TRBJ1-4, with unresolved D. V was clipped by 2 bases and J by 4 bases, with 11 bases between them. Germline values: CDR1 LNHDA, CDR2 SQIVND (reference sequence). The CDR3 has 15 residues. CDR3 amino acids: CASSIYGQNNEKLFF. CDR3 in DNA: TGTGCCAGTAGTATATATGGGCAGAATAATGAAAAACTGTTTTTT.

The genes are TRBV2 and TRBJ2-5; no firm D call. The length of the CDR3 is 14 residues. The V end lost 5 bases, the J end lost 1 base, and 11 bases lay between the germline ends. The V gene's germline CDR1 is SNHLY and CDR2 FYNNEI. The CDR3 DNA follows: TGTGCCAGCAGTCAAACACAGCTCCAAGAGACCCAGTACTTC. It is translated as CASSQTQLQETQYF.

Here the CDR3 DNA reads TGCAGCGTTGCCGTCTCTGGGGCCAACGTCCTGACTTTC. Its translation: CSVAVSGANVLTF. The chain has TRBV29-1 and TRBJ2-6; D gene unclear. In germline, CDR1 is SQVTM, CDR2 ANQGSEA. Between the trimmed V and J ends, which lost 4 bases and 0 bases, there was a span of 4 bases. The CDR3 sequence is 13 residues long. Combining the CDR3 with reference TRBV29-1 and TRBJ2-6 gives the whole variable domain SAVISQKPSRDICQRGTSLTIQCQVDSQVTMMFWYRQQPGQSLTLIATANQGSEATYESGFVIDKFPISRPNLTFSTLTVSNMSPEDSSIYLCSVAVSGANVLTFGAGSRLTVL.

The rearrangement uses TRBV28 and TRBJ2-7, with 7 bases matching TRBD1. The CDR3 runs 15 residues. V dropped 4 bases and J dropped 3; count of bases not matched to a gene: 9. Per the germline V gene, CDR1 is MDHEN and CDR2 is SYDVKM. In DNA, the CDR3 is TGTGCCAGCAGTTCCCCAGGGGGTTGGGACTACGAGCAGTACTTC. Its protein product is CASSSPGGWDYEQYF.

This chain connects TRBV25-1 to TRBJ1-3, with 7 bases identical to TRBD1. The CDR3 sequence is 16 residues long. Losses at the gene ends were 4 bases for V and 0 bases for J; bases not matched to a gene: 6. Germline CDR1 reads MGHDK; CDR2 reads SYGVNS. The CDR3 DNA sequence: TGTGCCAGCAGTGTGGGACAGACATTCTCTGGAAACACCATATATTTT. Protein: CASSVGQTFSGNTIYF.

This clone has a single count. The genes are TRBV5-1 and TRBJ2-7, with TRBD1 identical over 7 bases. The CDR3 contains 14 residues. Germline V CDR1 and CDR2: SGHRS, YFSETQ. With 4 bases clipped from V and 2 bases from J, the junction kept 6 bases outside the gene matches. The CDR3 is CASSNAGTAYEQYF. For the CDR3, the DNA is TGCGCCAGCAGCAACGCCGGGACAGCCTACGAGCAGTACTTC.

The J gene is TRBJ1-5, the V gene TRBV5-8; 7 nucleotides match TRBD1. The CDR3 runs 15 residues. Unmatched junction bases numbered 10, after V lost 4 bases and J lost 6 bases. Germline V gene sequence: CDR1 SGHTS, CDR2 YDEGEE. Here the CDR3 DNA reads TGTGCCAGCAGCGCCAACAGGGGATCGGGTCAGCCCCAGCATTTT. Protein product: CASSANRGSGQPQHF.

The genes are TRBV10-3 and TRBJ2-2; D perhaps matches TRBD1 (5 bases). The length of the CDR3 is 16 residues. V lost 6 bases and J 7 bases, leaving 21 bases between the germline ends. Germline V gene lookup returns CDR1 ENHRY and CDR2 SYGVKD. Written as DNA, the CDR3 is TGTGCCATCAGCTCCGAATCCCCAGGGTCGGTCGGGGAGCTGTTTTTT. Translation gives CAISSESPGSVGELFF.

This chain joins TRBV7-2 and TRBJ2-3, with 7 bases aligning to TRBD2. CDR1 and CDR2 from the germline V gene are SGHTA and FQGNSA. There are 18 residues in the CDR3. The V segment lost 5 bases and the J segment 6 bases; nucleotides outside the gene matches: 20. In DNA, the CDR3 is TGTGCCAGCAGCAAGAGGTGGGGTGTTGCGGGAGTCTCTGATACGCAGTATTTT. Protein: CASSKRWGVAGVSDTQYF.

This clone was seen only once. V gene TRBV5-1 combines with J gene TRBJ2-5, with D maybe TRBD1 (6 bases). CDR1 and CDR2 from the germline V gene are SGHRS and YFSETQ. This CDR3 region has 13 residues. V lost 4 bases and J lost 5, with 12 bases in between. The CDR3 reads CASSPGVVETQYF. DNA of the CDR3: TGCGCCAGCAGCCCAGGGGTGGTGGAGACCCAGTACTTC.

The chain has TRBV10-2 and TRBJ1-1; TRBD1 is a possible D gene (5 bases). V was shortened by 6 bases and J by 2 bases, with 10 bases between the two germline ends. This CDR3 is 13 amino acids long. CDR1 is WSHSY, CDR2 SAAADI, per germline. As DNA, the CDR3 is TGCGCCAGCAGAGTAGACAGAAACACTGAAGCTTTCTTT. This encodes CASRVDRNTEAFF.

CDR3 coding DNA: TGTGCCAGCAGTGAATATTTGGGACAGTCCCTCCACTTT. Its translation: CASSEYLGQSLHF. This chain uses TRBV25-1 with TRBJ1-6, with 7 nucleotides matching TRBD1. The trim removed 0 bases at V and 14 bases at J, leaving 4 bases unmatched. There are 13 residues in the CDR3. CDR1 is MGHDK, CDR2 SYGVNS, per germline.

The rearrangement links TRBV3-1 (or the pseudogene TRBV3-2) to TRBJ1-2; D is unresolved. This CDR3 is 13 amino acids long. V was trimmed by 4 bases and J by 7 bases, leaving 13 bases between them. Germline V gene data show CDR1 as LGHDT and CDR2 as YNNKEL (reference sequence). The CDR3 coding sequence is TGTGCCAGCAGCCCCCCGTTGGGAGGTGGCTACACCTTC. Translation: CASSPPLGGGYTF.

This clone came up once. The CDR3 DNA follows: TGTGCCAGCAGCCCTCTAGCGGGAGTCCTCACCGGGGAGCTGTTTTTT. This gives the protein CASSPLAGVLTGELFF. The chain recombines TRBV3-1 (or the pseudogene TRBV3-2) with TRBJ2-2; TRBD2 matches 10 bases. The CDR3 covers 16 residues. Germline CDR1 is LGHDT and CDR2 is YNNKEL (reference sequence). V lost 4 bases and J lost 4; bases outside the gene matches: 6.

To note about this clone: Other DNA sequences of this sample code for an identical CDR3. V usage is TRBV28 and J usage is TRBJ1-3; D not certain. The V end lost 5 bases, the J end lost 0 bases, and 8 bases lay between the germline ends. The CDR3 contains 14 residues. Germline V gene data show CDR1 as MDHEN and CDR2 as SYDVKM. CDR3 in amino acids: CASSPGGSGNTIYF. In DNA form, the CDR3 reads TGTGCCAGCAGTCCCGGCGGCTCTGGAAACACCATATATTTT.

The chain couples TRBV3-1 (or the pseudogene TRBV3-2) to TRBJ2-4, with no clear D. The V end was cut by 1 base, the J end by 5 bases, with 6 bases between. The germline CDR1 and CDR2 sequences are LGHDT and YNNKEL (reference sequence). There are 13 residues in the CDR3. The CDR3 protein is CASSQAAENIQYF. The CDR3 coding sequence is TGTGCCAGCAGCCAAGCGGCGGAAAACATTCAGTACTTC.

The rearrangement joins TRBV6-6 to TRBJ2-1, with 8 nucleotides matching TRBD1. The CDR3 covers 12 residues. V dropped 6 bases and J dropped 9; count of bases not matched to a gene: 4. Germline-derived CDR1 and CDR2 are MNHNY and SVGAGI (reference sequence). In DNA form, the CDR3 reads TGTGCCAGCAGGAGTACAGGGGGTGAGCAGTTCTTC. Its translation is CASRSTGGEQFF.

This chain connects TRBV4-1 to TRBJ1-2; possible D gene TRBD1, 5 bases. Germline V gene lookup returns CDR1 MGHRA and CDR2 YSYEKL. V lost 0 bases and J 4 bases, leaving 12 bases between the germline ends. CDR3 length: 15 amino acids. CDR3 in amino acids: CASSQDRTQIYGYTF. CDR3 DNA sequence: TGCGCCAGCAGCCAAGATCGGACACAGATCTATGGCTACACCTTC.

V usage is TRBV11-2 and J usage is TRBJ2-1; 9 nucleotides match TRBD1. This CDR3 region has 16 residues. The germline V gene has CDR1 SGHAT and CDR2 FQNNGV. V lost 5 bases to trimming and J lost 1 base; unmatched junction nucleotides: 6. The CDR3 region is CASSLRQGGSYNEQFF. The CDR3 DNA sequence: TGTGCCAGCAGCCTTCGACAGGGGGGATCCTACAATGAGCAGTTCTTC.

The chain carries TRBV11-2 and TRBJ2-5, with 7 bases matching TRBD2. Germline V gene sequence: CDR1 SGHAT, CDR2 FQNNGV. Trimming took 5 bases from V and 2 from J; bases not matched to a gene: 8. The CDR3 runs 15 residues. CDR3 DNA: TGTGCCAGCAGCGGCTGGGACTACCCTCAAGAGACCCAGTACTTC. Amino acid sequence: CASSGWDYPQETQYF.

This sequence joins TRBV6-4 and TRBJ2-1; 9 bases match TRBD2. This CDR3 has 15 residues. Germline CDR1 reads MRHNA; CDR2 reads SNTAGT. Trimming removed 3 bases from V and 6 bases from J; junction bases left unmatched: 6. The CDR3 here is CASSDGAGGGNEQFF. The CDR3 DNA reads as TGTGCCAGCAGTGATGGCGCGGGGGGGGGCAATGAGCAGTTCTTC.

The chain links TRBV9 to TRBJ2-1; 11 nucleotides agree with TRBD2. V lost 0 bases to trimming and J lost 3 bases; unmatched junction nucleotides: 5. From germline, CDR1 is SGDLS and CDR2 YYNGEE. The CDR3 is made up of 17 amino acids. DNA for the CDR3: TGTGCCAGCAGCGTAGACCCTAGCGGGGGGATCTACAATGAGCAGTTCTTC. Protein product: CASSVDPSGGIYNEQFF. Full variable domain (remainder filled in from reference TRBV9 and TRBJ2-1): DSGVTQTPKHLITATGQRVTLRCSPRSGDLSVYWYQQSLDQGLQFLIQYYNGEERAKGNILERFSAQQFPDLHSELNLSSLELGDSALYFCASSVDPSGGIYNEQFFGPGTRLTVL.

Concerning this clone: Other DNA sequences from this sample encode an identical CDR3 as well. The V call is TRBV7-2, the J call TRBJ2-1; the match to TRBD1 covers 9 bases. CDR3 size: 15 residues. V was pared by 4 bases and J by 0 bases, with 1 base of the junction left unmatched. Looked up from germline, CDR1 is SGHTA and CDR2 is FQGNSA. Here the CDR3 DNA reads TGTGCCAGCAGCTCGGGACAGGGCTCCTACAATGAGCAGTTCTTC. It codes for CASSSGQGSYNEQFF.

This clone was observed a single time. This rearrangement joins TRBV28 to TRBJ2-1, with 10 bases lining up with TRBD1. Germline V gives CDR1 MDHEN, CDR2 SYDVKM. J gave up 6 bases and V 6 bases, and 2 bases lay outside the gene matches. The CDR3 sequence is 13 residues long. DNA of the CDR3: TGTGCCAGCAGCTGGGACAGGGGCAATGAGCAGTTCTTC. Its protein is CASSWDRGNEQFF.

The chain couples TRBV7-2 to TRBJ2-3, with TRBD2 identical over 8 bases. From germline, CDR1 is SGHTA and CDR2 FQGNSA. The CDR3 loop spans 15 amino acids. After removal of 3 bases from V and 2 bases from J, the junction contained 4 bases not matched to a gene. The CDR3 spells CASSFGGAYTDTQYF. The DNA for the CDR3 is TGTGCCAGCAGCTTCGGGGGGGCTTACACAGATACGCAGTATTTT.

The gene calls are TRBV6-2 or TRBV6-3 and TRBJ2-3; TRBD1 might be the D (6 bases). The germline V and J ends were trimmed by 6 bases and 2 bases, with 21 bases remaining between them. Germline V gene data show CDR1 as MNHEY and CDR2 as SVGEGT. The CDR3 runs 17 residues. This chain's CDR3 is CASSHPTTGITTDTQYF. CDR3 sequence (DNA): TGTGCCAGCAGCCACCCGACGACAGGAATAACCACAGATACGCAGTATTTT.